The TCR beta chain under discussion was sequenced for a study of cytomegalovirus exposure and HLA in healthy donors. Study-wide results and limits: Presence/absence analyses took donor sequencing depth as roughly uniform. Most of the TCR beta V segments (in an earlier analysis) were productive either about 87% or about 30% of the time. The HLA-A and HLA-B alleles of most subjects were reportedly predicted accurately from TCR beta sequences.

Of note for this clone: The target antigen is unknown.

The PCR had 60 Vbeta and 13 Jbeta primers. Sequencing used immunoSEQ multiplex PCR; TCRdb keeps in-frame clones, though not all of them. The sample lists 75,000 to 100,000 clones; about 70% were seen once. The clonotype originates from a man aged 60-69 years in good health and CMV-seronegative. The sequenced sample consisted of PBMCs.

The CDR3 loop reads CASSSQTGGDEAFF. The CDR3 DNA sequence: TGTGCCAGCAGTTCACAGACAGGGGGCGATGAAGCTTTCTTT. V gene TRBV27 combines with J gene TRBJ1-1, with 10 bases fitting TRBD1. Germline V lookup: CDR1 MNHEY, CDR2 SMNVEV (reference sequence). J was trimmed by 7 bases and V by 4 bases; bases with no gene match: 6. CDR3 length: 14 residues.